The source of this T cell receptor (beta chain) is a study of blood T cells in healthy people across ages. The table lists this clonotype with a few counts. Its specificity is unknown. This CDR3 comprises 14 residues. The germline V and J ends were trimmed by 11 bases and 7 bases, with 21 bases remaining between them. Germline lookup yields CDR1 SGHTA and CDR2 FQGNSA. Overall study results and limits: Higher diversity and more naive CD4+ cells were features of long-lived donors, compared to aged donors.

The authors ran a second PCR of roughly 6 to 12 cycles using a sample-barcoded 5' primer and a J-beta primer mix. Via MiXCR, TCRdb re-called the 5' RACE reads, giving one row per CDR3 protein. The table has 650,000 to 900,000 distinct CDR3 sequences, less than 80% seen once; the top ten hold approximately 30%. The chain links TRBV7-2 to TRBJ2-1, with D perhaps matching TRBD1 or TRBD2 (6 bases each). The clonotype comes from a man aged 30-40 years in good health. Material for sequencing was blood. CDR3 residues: CASSPGAFRNEQFF. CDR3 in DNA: TGTGCCTCGAGTCCGGGGGCGTTTAGAAATGAGCAGTTCTTC.